This T cell receptor (beta chain) stems from a study of patients and donors after allogeneic stem cell transplantation. MiXCR, applied by TCRdb to the RT-PCR reads, yields one record per CDR3 protein. The sample lists hundreds of thousands of distinct CDR3 sequences, 15% to 20% occurring once. The V segment lost 5 bases and the J segment 4 bases; nucleotides outside the gene matches: 5. The CDR3 consists of 14 residues. This clonotype appeared many times. The chain recombines TRBV12-3 or TRBV12-4 with TRBJ2-7; TRBD2 agrees at 10 bases. This clonotype was sampled from a human donor who was either an allogeneic HSCT recipient or a stem cell or donor lymphocyte infusion donor (not recorded which). It is not recorded whose cells these are; they may come from a transplant donor. The specimen sequenced was blood, either unsorted or a sorted T cell fraction (not recorded which). The CDR3 here is CASSQAGGGYEQYF. The CDR3 DNA reads TGTGCCAGCAGTCAAGCGGGGGGGGGTTACGAGCAGTACTTC.